Listed below are T cell receptor beta chains from one sample, sequenced in a study of human thymus T cells. Assay used: immunoSEQ multiplex PCR; TCRdb lists only in-frame clones, some missing. In the table there are about 44,000 clones, 94% of which are singletons. The sequenced material came from blood. The source of these receptors is a boy in the first two years of life with a congenital heart defect but otherwise immunologically healthy. The CDR3 runs from the conserved cysteine through the conserved F or W. The D gene is left open where the match is weak. Expanded clones get a size class; other rows say once, few or many, or leave the size out.

V	size	J	D	DNA	CDR3
TRBV6-5	.	TRBJ2-1	.	TGTGCCAGCAGGGTAACGGCTGGGAATGAGCAGTTCTTC	CASRVTAGNEQFF
TRBV5-1	.	TRBJ2-5	.	TGCGCCAGCAGCTCCGGGGACTTGGGCCAAGAGACCCAGTACTTC	CASSSGDLGQETQYF
TRBV7-7	.	TRBJ2-3	TRBD2	TGTGCCAGCAGCTTAACTAGCGGGGGGGCAGATACGCAGTATTTT	CASSLTSGGADTQYF
TRBV9	.	TRBJ1-2	.	TGTGCCAGCAGCCCAACAGGGATCGTCTACTATGGCTACACCTTC	CASSPTGIVYYGYTF
TRBV6-1	.	TRBJ2-5	.	TGTGCAAGCAGCTGGAACCGGGCCCCCGGAGAGACCCAGTACTTC	CASSWNRAPGETQYF
TRBV5-1	.	TRBJ2-1	TRBD2	TGCGCCAGCAGCTTGGCCTTAGGACTAGCATATGAGCAGTTCTTC	CASSLALGLAYEQFF
TRBV4-2	.	TRBJ2-3	.	TGTGCCAGCAGCCAAGCTGGGGGGGCTGGCACAGATACGCAGTATTTT	CASSQAGGAGTDTQYF
TRBV28	.	TRBJ2-7	TRBD1	TGTGCCAGCAGTTCCGGGACAGCTACCTACTACGAGCAGTACTTC	CASSSGTATYYEQYF
TRBV9	.	TRBJ2-3	.	TGTGCCAGCAGCGGGACTACTAGCACAGATACGCAGTATTTT	CASSGTTSTDTQYF
TRBV5-4	.	TRBJ2-3	TRBD2	TGTGCCAGCAGCTTGGGGCTAGCGGGGGGGACAGATACGCAGTATTTT	CASSLGLAGGTDTQYF
TRBV4-3	.	TRBJ1-6	.	TGCGCCAGCAGCCAAGATCTTCGCCGAGGCGGATCACCCCTCCACTTT	CASSQDLRRGGSPLHF
TRBV7-2	.	TRBJ2-3	.	TGTGCCAGCAGCTTAGCGGGCTCGACAGATACGCAGTATTTT	CASSLAGSTDTQYF
TRBV5-1	.	TRBJ2-7	TRBD1	TGCGCCAGCAGCCTTCAACCTCGGGACAGCTACGAGCAGTACTTC	CASSLQPRDSYEQYF
TRBV14	.	TRBJ1-2	.	TGTGCCAGCAGCCTACATGACAGTTACTATGGCTACACCTTC	CASSLHDSYYGYTF
TRBV5-1	.	TRBJ2-5	TRBD2	TGCGCCAGCAGTCGTAGCGGGGGGGTAGGAGAGACCCAGTACTTC	CASSRSGGVGETQYF
TRBV5-5	.	TRBJ2-1	.	TGTGCCAGCCGGGACAATGAGCAGTTCTTC	CASRDNEQFF
TRBV9	.	TRBJ2-5	TRBD2	TGTGCCAGCAGCGTAGCTGGGCGGGGGACCCAAGAGACCCAGTACTTC	CASSVAGRGTQETQYF
TRBV6-1	.	TRBJ1-5	.	TGTGCCAGCAGTGAACGGAAGGGGGATCAGCCCCAGCATTTT	CASSERKGDQPQHF
TRBV27	.	TRBJ1-4	.	TGTGCCAGCAGTTTACAGGGTTTTAATGAAAAACTGTTTTTT	CASSLQGFNEKLFF
TRBV7-2	.	TRBJ2-7	TRBD1	TGTGCCAGCAGCTTTCCGGGACAGGGGATATACGAGCAGTACTTC	CASSFPGQGIYEQYF
TRBV9	.	TRBJ2-3	.	TGTGCCAGCAGCCGGGGGTTCACAGATACGCAGTATTTT	CASSRGFTDTQYF
TRBV7-9	once	TRBJ1-6	.	TGTGCCAGCAGCTTAGTGGGCTTAAACTCACCCCTCCACTTT	CASSLVGLNSPLHF